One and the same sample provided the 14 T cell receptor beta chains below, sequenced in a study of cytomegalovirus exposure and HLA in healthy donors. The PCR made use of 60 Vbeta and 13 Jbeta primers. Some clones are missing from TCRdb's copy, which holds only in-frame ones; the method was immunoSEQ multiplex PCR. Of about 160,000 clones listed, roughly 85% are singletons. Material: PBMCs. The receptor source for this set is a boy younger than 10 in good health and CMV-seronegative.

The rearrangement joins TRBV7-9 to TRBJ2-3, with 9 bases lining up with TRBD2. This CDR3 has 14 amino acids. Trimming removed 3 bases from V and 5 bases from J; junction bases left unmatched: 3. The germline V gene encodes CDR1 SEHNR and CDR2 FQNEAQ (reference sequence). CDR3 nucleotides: TGTGCCAGCAGCTTCGGCGGGGGGGAAGATACGCAGTATTTT. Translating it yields CASSFGGGEDTQYF.

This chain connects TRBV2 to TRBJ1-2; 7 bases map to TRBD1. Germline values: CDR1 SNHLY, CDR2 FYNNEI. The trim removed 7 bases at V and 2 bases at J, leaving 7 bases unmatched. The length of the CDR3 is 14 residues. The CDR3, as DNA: TGTGCCAGCATTTATCAACAGGGGAACTATGGCTACACCTTC. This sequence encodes CASIYQQGNYGYTF.

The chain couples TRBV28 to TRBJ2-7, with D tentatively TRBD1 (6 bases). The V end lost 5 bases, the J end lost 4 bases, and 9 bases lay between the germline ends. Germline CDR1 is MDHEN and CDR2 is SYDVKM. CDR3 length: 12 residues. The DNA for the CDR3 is TGTGCCAGCAGTCGTACAGGGTACGAGCAGTACGTC. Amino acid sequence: CASSRTGYEQYV.

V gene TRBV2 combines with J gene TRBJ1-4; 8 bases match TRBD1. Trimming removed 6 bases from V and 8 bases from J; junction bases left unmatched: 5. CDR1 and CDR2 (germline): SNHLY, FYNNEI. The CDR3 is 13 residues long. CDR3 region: CASRGQGVEKLFF. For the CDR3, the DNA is TGTGCCAGCAGAGGACAGGGTGTGGAAAAACTGTTTTTT.

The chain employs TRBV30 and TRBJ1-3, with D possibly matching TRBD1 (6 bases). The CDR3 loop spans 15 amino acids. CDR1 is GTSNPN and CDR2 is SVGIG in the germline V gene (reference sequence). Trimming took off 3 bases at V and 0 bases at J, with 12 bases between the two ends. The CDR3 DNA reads TGTGCCTGGAGGCCTTGGGGGCGCTCTGGAAACACCATATATTTT. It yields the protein CAWRPWGRSGNTIYF.

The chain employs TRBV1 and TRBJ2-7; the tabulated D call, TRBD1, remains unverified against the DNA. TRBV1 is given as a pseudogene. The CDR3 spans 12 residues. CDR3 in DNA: TGCACCAGCAGCCAAGTGACATACGAGCAGTACGTC. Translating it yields CTSSQVTYEQYV.

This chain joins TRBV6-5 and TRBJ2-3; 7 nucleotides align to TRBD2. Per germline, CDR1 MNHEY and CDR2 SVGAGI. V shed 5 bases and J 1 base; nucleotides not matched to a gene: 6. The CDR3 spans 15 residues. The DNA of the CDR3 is TGTGCCAGCAGTCGGGGGGTAGGGGGCACAGATACGCAGTATTTT. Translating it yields CASSRGVGGTDTQYF.

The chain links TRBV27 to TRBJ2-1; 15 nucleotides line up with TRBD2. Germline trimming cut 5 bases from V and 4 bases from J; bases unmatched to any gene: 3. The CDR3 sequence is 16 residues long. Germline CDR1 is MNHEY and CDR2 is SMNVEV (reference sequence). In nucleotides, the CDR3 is TGTGCCAGCAGTCCAGGACTAGCGGGAGGGTACAATGAGCAGTTCTTC. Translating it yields CASSPGLAGGYNEQFF.

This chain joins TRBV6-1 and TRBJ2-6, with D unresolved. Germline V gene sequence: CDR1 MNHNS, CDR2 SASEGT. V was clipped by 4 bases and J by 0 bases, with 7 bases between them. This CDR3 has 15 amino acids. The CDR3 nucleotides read TGTGCCAGCAGTGGGCAAAGCTCTGGGGCCAACGTCCTGACTTTC. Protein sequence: CASSGQSSGANVLTF.

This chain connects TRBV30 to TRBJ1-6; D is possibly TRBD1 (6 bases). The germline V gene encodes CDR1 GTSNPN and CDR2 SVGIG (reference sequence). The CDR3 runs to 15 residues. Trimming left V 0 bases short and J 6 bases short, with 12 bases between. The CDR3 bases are TGTGCCTGGAGTGTTCCCGACAGGCGTAATTCACCCCTCCACTTT. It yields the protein CAWSVPDRRNSPLHF.

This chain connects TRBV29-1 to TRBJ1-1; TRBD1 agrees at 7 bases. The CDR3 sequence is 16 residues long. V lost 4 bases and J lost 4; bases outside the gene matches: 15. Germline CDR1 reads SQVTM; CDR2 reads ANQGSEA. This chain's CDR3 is CSVVRQGQSVGTEAFF. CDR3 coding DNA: TGCAGCGTTGTGAGACAGGGACAAAGTGTGGGCACTGAAGCTTTCTTT. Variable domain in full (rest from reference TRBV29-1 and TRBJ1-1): SAVISQKPSRDICQRGTSLTIQCQVDSQVTMMFWYRQQPGQSLTLIATANQGSEATYESGFVIDKFPISRPNLTFSTLTVSNMSPEDSSIYLCSVVRQGQSVGTEAFFGQGTRLTVV.

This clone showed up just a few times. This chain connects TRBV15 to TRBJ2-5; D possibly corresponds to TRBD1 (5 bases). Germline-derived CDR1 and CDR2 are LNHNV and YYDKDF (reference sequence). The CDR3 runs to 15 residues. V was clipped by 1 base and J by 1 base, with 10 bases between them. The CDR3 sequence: CATSRGAQAQETQYF. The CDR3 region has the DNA TGTGCCACCAGCAGAGGAGCACAGGCCCAAGAGACCCAGTACTTC.

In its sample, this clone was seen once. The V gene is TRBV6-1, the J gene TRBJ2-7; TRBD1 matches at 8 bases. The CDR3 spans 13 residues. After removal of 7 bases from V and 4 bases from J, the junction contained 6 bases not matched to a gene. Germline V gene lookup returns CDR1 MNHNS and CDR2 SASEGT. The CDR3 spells CASTVDRAYEQYV. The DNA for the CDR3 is TGTGCCAGCACTGTGGACAGGGCGTACGAGCAGTACGTC.

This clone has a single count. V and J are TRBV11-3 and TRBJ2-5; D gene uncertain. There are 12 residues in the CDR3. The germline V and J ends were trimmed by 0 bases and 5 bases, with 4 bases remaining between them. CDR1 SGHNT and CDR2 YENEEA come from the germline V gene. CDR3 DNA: TGTGCCAGCAGCTTAGATCGGGAGACCCAGTACTTC. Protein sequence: CASSLDRETQYF.